This T cell receptor (beta chain) was identified during a study of patients and donors after allogeneic stem cell transplantation. TCRdb reanalysed the RT-PCR reads using MiXCR and keeps one entry per CDR3 protein. This table holds about 960,000 distinct CDR3 sequences, approximately 19% found once. Germline V lookup: CDR1 MNHEY, CDR2 SMNVEV (reference sequence). This CDR3 spans 14 amino acids. Trimming removed 5 bases at V and 4 bases at J, with 11 bases between. The chain employs TRBV27 and TRBJ2-2; tentatively, D is TRBD1 (5 bases). The source material was blood, either unsorted or a sorted T cell fraction (not recorded which). The sequence came from a human donor who was either an allogeneic HSCT recipient or a stem cell or donor lymphocyte infusion donor (not recorded which). It is not recorded whose cells these are; they may come from a transplant donor. CDR3 sequence: CASSQGVGTGELFF. The CDR3 nucleotides read TGTGCCAGCAGTCAGGGTGTGGGCACCGGGGAGCTGTTTTTT.